This T cell receptor beta chain was profiled in a study of cytomegalovirus exposure and HLA in healthy donors. The assay was immunoSEQ multiplex PCR, and TCRdb's table has in-frame clones only and misses some. The table shows 110,000 to 150,000 clones, with less than 95% occurring only once. Notes on the study in general: In vitro work confirmed that a few CMV-associated chains recognize CMV antigens. The study recorded more than 150 TCR beta chains that were cytomegalovirus-associated.

A roughly 120-subject validation cohort, separate from the approximately 610-subject first cohort, supplied the donors. Germline values: CDR1 SEHNR, CDR2 FQNEAQ (reference sequence). The CDR3 length is 14 residues. V was clipped by 5 bases and J by 7 bases; unmatched bases: 6. This clone has just one count. The antigen remains unidentified. This sequence was found in a man younger than 35 in good health and CMV-seropositive. The V gene is TRBV7-9, the J gene TRBJ2-1; 9 bases line up with TRBD1. Sequences were obtained from PBMCs. CDR3: CASSQGQGPNEQFF. Here the CDR3 DNA reads TGTGCCAGCAGCCAGGGACAGGGTCCGAATGAGCAGTTCTTC.